Shown below are 16 T cell receptor beta chains from a single sample sequenced in a study of vaccination and CD4 T cells after COVID-19. The antigens these receptors bind are not known. The Oncomine TCR Beta short-read assay generated sequence data from the DNA of cultured CD4+ T cells. TCRdb re-derived calls from the PCR reads in MiXCR, one entry per CDR3 protein. The sample lists about 26,000 distinct CDR3 sequences, 35% to 40% occurring once. Noted time point: late sampling 161 to 241 days after vaccination in three convalescent patients. As to treatment: roughly nine-day PBMC culture with coronavirus spike peptide pools or control peptides (ViraFEST assay). This sample comprised CD4+ T cells from blood, cultured in vitro, obtained about 7 months after SARS-CoV-2 vaccination. All receptors derive from a human donor who had recovered from COVID-19.

V is TRBV6-5 and J is TRBJ1-1; possibly TRBD1 for D (6 bases). V was clipped by 2 bases and J by 1 base, with 11 bases between them. Germline V gene sequence: CDR1 MNHEY, CDR2 SVGAGI. The CDR3 extends over 15 amino acids. The CDR3 spells CASSYRRRGNTEAFF. For the CDR3, the DNA is TGTGCCAGCAGTTACCGTCGCAGGGGGAACACTGAAGCTTTCTTT.

The chain combines TRBV2 with TRBJ2-1; 7 bases line up with TRBD1. CDR1 and CDR2 (germline): SNHLY, FYNNEI. The CDR3 covers 18 residues. Unmatched junction bases numbered 10, after V lost 2 bases and J lost 0 bases. The CDR3 protein is CASSERGGRQSSYNEQFF. CDR3 in DNA: TGTGCCAGCAGTGAACGAGGGGGCCGACAAAGCTCCTACAATGAGCAGTTCTTC. Complete variable domain (other parts from reference TRBV2 and TRBJ2-1): EPEVTQTPSHQVTQMGQEVILRCVPISNHLYFYWYRQILGQKVEFLVSFYNNEISEKSEIFDDQFSVERPDGSNFTLKIRSTKLEDSAMYFCASSERGGRQSSYNEQFFGPGTRLTVL.

This chain connects TRBV20-1 to TRBJ2-4; a possible D gene is TRBD2 (5 bases). The CDR3 is 13 amino acids. The V gene lost 0 bases and the J gene lost 11 bases, with 14 bases spanning the gap. Germline values: CDR1 DFQATT, CDR2 SNEGSKA (reference sequence). The CDR3 is CSAREDGNGLQYF. The DNA of the CDR3 is TGCAGTGCTAGAGAGGACGGGAACGGTCTTCAGTACTTC.

Sample share makes this clonotype medium-sized. The V and J genes are TRBV6-1 and TRBJ1-6; D is perhaps TRBD1 (6 bases). Trimming removed 6 bases at V and 5 bases at J, with 14 bases between. The CDR3 has 15 residues. CDR1 is MNHNS and CDR2 is SASEGT in the germline V gene. CDR3 sequence: CASSPGGYNNSPLHF. DNA of the CDR3: TGTGCCAGCAGCCCCGGGGGCTACAATAATTCACCCCTCCACTTT.

This clonotype has a handful of counts. The chain combines TRBV6-1 with TRBJ1-6; 9 nucleotides line up with TRBD1. This CDR3 is 15 amino acids long. The V segment lost 7 bases and the J segment 9 bases; nucleotides outside the gene matches: 10. Germline V gene sequence: CDR1 MNHNS, CDR2 SASEGT. CDR3 region: CASNPGQGIGSPLHF. The CDR3 DNA follows: TGTGCCAGCAACCCCGGACAGGGGATAGGTTCACCCCTCCACTTT.

This clonotype has only a few counts. The chain uses TRBV20-1 and TRBJ1-2; 7 nucleotides line up with TRBD1. This CDR3 has 16 residues. Trimming removed 4 bases from V and 3 bases from J; junction bases left unmatched: 14. The germline gives CDR1 DFQATT, CDR2 SNEGSKA (reference sequence). The DNA of the CDR3 is TGCAGTGCTACGCCAAGGAGGACAGGCGCATACTATGGCTACACCTTC. It encodes CSATPRRTGAYYGYTF.

The rearrangement links TRBV23-1 to TRBJ1-1; D might be TRBD1 (6 bases). TRBV23-1 is given ORF status, its function remaining uncertain. The CDR3 runs to 15 residues. V lost 4 bases, J lost 5 bases, and 17 bases lay in between. The CDR3: CASSRTTGRGTEAFF. CDR3 nucleotides: TGCGCCAGCAGTCGAACGACAGGTCGGGGGACTGAAGCTTTCTTT.

This clonotype was picked up a small number of times. The V gene is TRBV6-1, the J gene TRBJ2-7, with TRBD2 matching over 13 bases. Per germline, CDR1 MNHNS and CDR2 SASEGT. The CDR3 extends over 16 amino acids. V shed 2 bases and J 7 bases; nucleotides not matched to a gene: 8. CDR3 in amino acids: CASSEPGLAGSREQYF. The CDR3 nucleotides are TGTGCCAGCAGTGAACCGGGACTAGCGGGATCGCGGGAGCAGTACTTC.

V and J are TRBV2 and TRBJ2-2; 10 positions match TRBD2. Germline CDR1 is SNHLY and CDR2 is FYNNEI. The J segment lost 4 bases and the V segment lost 7 bases, leaving 12 bases of the junction unmatched. The CDR3 is made up of 17 amino acids. CDR3 in amino acids: CASTPGLAGVGTGELFF. In DNA form, the CDR3 reads TGTGCCAGCACCCCGGGGCTAGCGGGAGTGGGCACCGGGGAGCTGTTTTTT.

This clonotype was seen a few times. The chain carries TRBV19 and TRBJ2-1; D possibly matches TRBD1 or TRBD2 (6 bases each). The germline gives CDR1 LNHDA, CDR2 SQIVND (reference sequence). The CDR3 runs to 15 residues. Trimming stripped 3 bases from V and 9 bases from J, with 18 bases between. This CDR3 reads CASSMNTGHGGEQFF. In DNA, the CDR3 is TGTGCCAGTAGTATGAATACAGGGCACGGGGGTGAGCAGTTCTTC. The entire variable domain, with the rest obtained from reference TRBV19 and TRBJ2-1, is as follows: DGGITQSPKYLFRKEGQNVTLSCEQNLNHDAMYWYRQDPGQGLRLIYYSQIVNDFQKGDIAEGYSVSREKKESFPLTVTSAQKNPTAFYLCASSMNTGHGGEQFFGPGTRLTVL.

This clonotype was counted a single time. V gene TRBV10-3 combines with J gene TRBJ1-1; D uncertain. CDR3 length: 13 residues. Per the germline V gene, CDR1 is ENHRY and CDR2 is SYGVKD. V lost 3 bases and J 6 bases, leaving 11 bases between the germline ends. The CDR3 region is CAISDVVMAEAFF. In DNA, the CDR3 is TGTGCCATCAGTGATGTGGTTATGGCTGAAGCTTTCTTT.

The table lists this clonotype with a few counts. V and J are TRBV24-1 and TRBJ2-2; 9 bases agree with TRBD1. The ends lost 7 bases at V and 7 bases at J; junction bases unmatched: 9. There are 15 residues in the CDR3. Germline assignment: CDR1 KGHDR and CDR2 SFDVKD. CDR3 sequence: CATSPIQGADGELFF. DNA for the CDR3: TGTGCCACCAGCCCTATACAGGGGGCCGACGGGGAGCTGTTTTTT.

A few counts support this clonotype. J is TRBJ1-2 and V is TRBV10-3; TRBD1 matches 8 bases. Germline lookup yields CDR1 ENHRY and CDR2 SYGVKD. After removal of 7 bases from V and 13 bases from J, the junction contained 14 bases not matched to a gene. The CDR3 runs to 13 residues. The CDR3 nucleotides are TGTGCCATCACTAACGGACAGGGAGGGAGGTGCACCTTC. Translated: CAITNGQGGRCTF.

The chain combines TRBV19 with TRBJ2-7, with TRBD1 matching over 9 bases. CDR1 LNHDA and CDR2 SQIVND come from the germline V gene (reference sequence). The CDR3 has 14 amino acids. With 1 base clipped from V and 3 bases from J, the junction kept 1 base outside the gene matches. The CDR3: CASSIGQGGYEQYF. The CDR3 nucleotides read TGTGCCAGTAGTATAGGACAGGGGGGCTACGAGCAGTACTTC.

This clonotype occurred a few times. The rearrangement uses TRBV6-1 and TRBJ2-7; possible D gene TRBD2, 5 bases. The CDR3 spans 15 residues. Trimming pared 4 bases from V and 2 bases from J, leaving 15 bases between. Germline values: CDR1 MNHNS, CDR2 SASEGT. The CDR3 spells CASSVRTGSPYEQYF. The DNA of the CDR3 is TGTGCCAGCAGTGTTCGGACGGGGAGTCCCTACGAGCAGTACTTC.

This clonotype was observed a few times. The V and J genes are TRBV6-1 and TRBJ1-2; 9 bases align to TRBD1. The V gene's germline CDR1 is MNHNS and CDR2 SASEGT. J gave up 3 bases and V 6 bases, and 14 bases lay outside the gene matches. The CDR3 sequence is 17 residues long. The CDR3 nucleotides read TGTGCCAGCAGGGGTGGACAGGGGAAGGTTGTGTACTATGGCTACACCTTC. Encoded protein: CASRGGQGKVVYYGYTF.